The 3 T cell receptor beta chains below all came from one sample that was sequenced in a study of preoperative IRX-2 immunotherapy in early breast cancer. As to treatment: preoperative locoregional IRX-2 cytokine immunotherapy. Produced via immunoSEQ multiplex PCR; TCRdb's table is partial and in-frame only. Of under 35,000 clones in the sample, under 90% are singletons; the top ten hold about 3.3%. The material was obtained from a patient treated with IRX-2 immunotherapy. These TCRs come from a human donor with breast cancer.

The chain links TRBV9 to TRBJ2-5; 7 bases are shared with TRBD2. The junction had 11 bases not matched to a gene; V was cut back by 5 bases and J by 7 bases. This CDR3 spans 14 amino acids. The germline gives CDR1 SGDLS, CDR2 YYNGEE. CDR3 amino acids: CASSLGGSLGTQYF. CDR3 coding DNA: TGTGCCAGCAGTTTGGGGGGGTCCCTCGGGACCCAGTACTTC. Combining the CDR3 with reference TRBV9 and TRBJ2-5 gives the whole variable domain DSGVTQTPKHLITATGQRVTLRCSPRSGDLSVYWYQQSLDQGLQFLIQYYNGEERAKGNILERFSAQQFPDLHSELNLSSLELGDSALYFCASSLGGSLGTQYFGPGTRLLVL.

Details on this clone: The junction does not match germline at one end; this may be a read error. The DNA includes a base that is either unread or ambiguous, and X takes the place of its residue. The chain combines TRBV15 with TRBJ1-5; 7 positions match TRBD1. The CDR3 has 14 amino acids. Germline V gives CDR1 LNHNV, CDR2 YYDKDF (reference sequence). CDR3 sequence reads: CAXSRGGSNQPQHF. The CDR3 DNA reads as TGTGCCAMCAGCAGGGGGGGCAGCAATCAGCCCCAGCATTTT.

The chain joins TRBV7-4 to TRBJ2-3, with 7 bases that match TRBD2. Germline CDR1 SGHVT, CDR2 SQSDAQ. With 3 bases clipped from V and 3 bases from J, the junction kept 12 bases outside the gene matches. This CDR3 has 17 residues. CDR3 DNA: TGTGCCAGCAGCTTGGTAGTCGCGGGGGAGGGAACAGATACGCAGTATTTT. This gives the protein CASSLVVAGEGTDTQYF.